Each of the 17 T cell receptor beta chains below was sequenced from the same sample in a study of molecular identifiers for immune sequencing clone quantification. TCRdb recomputed calls from the PCR reads with MiXCR, one row per CDR3 protein. The table has about 97,000 distinct CDR3 sequences, 30% to 35% seen once; the top ten hold roughly 10%. The sequencing sample was made of naive CD8+ T cells from blood, with Jurkat cell RNA spiked in. The sample's subset: FACS-sorted CD8+CD4-CCR7+CD45RA+ naive T cells. The source of these receptors is a human donor in good health. Some libraries in this study had Jurkat cell RNA spiked in.

This clonotype was detected a few times. This chain joins TRBV7-2 and TRBJ2-5; D is possibly TRBD1 or TRBD2 (5 bases each). Germline CDR1 is SGHTA and CDR2 is FQGNSA. The CDR3 has 16 amino acids. The V end was cut by 8 bases, the J end by 5 bases, with 24 bases between. The CDR3 reads CASSSYTGLVGETQYF. In nucleotides, the CDR3 is TGTGCCAGCTCGTCCTATACGGGGCTGGTGGGGGAGACCCAGTACTTC.

Points on this clonotype: This may be a read error, as it is one base from a much larger clone. The chain carries TRBV7-9 and TRBJ2-3; D perhaps matches TRBD2 (6 bases). CDR1 is SEHNR and CDR2 is FQNEAQ in the germline V gene (reference sequence). The CDR3 covers 16 residues. This chain's CDR3 is CASSWGGIPSTDAQYF. CDR3 nucleotide sequence: TGTGCCAGCAGCTGGGGAGGTATACCTAGCACAGATGCGCAGTATTTT.

V gene TRBV6-5 combines with J gene TRBJ2-6; no firm D call. The CDR3 sequence is 17 residues long. Per germline, CDR1 MNHEY and CDR2 SVGAGI. V was trimmed by 4 bases and J by 0 bases, leaving 13 bases between them. Here the CDR3 reads CASSFTWQSSGANVLTF. In nucleotides, the CDR3 is TGTGCCAGCAGTTTTACGTGGCAGAGCTCTGGGGCCAACGTCCTGACTTTC.

As to this clonotype: It is likely a read error, because the conserved phenylalanine at the end of the CDR3 is missing. CDR3 sequence: CACSGGAGSHQPQHI. The DNA for the CDR3 is TGTGCCTGCAGTGGCGGGGCCGGGTCCCATCAGCCCCAGCATATT. The rearrangement joins TRBV2 to TRBJ1-5; a weak D match, TRBD1 (5 bases). The CDR3 consists of 15 residues. Germline assignment: CDR1 SNHLY and CDR2 FYNNEI.

A few counts support this clonotype. The V and J genes are TRBV20-1 and TRBJ2-3; D may correspond to TRBD1 or TRBD2 (5 bases each). Trimming removed 4 bases at V and 5 bases at J, with 13 bases between. This CDR3 contains 13 residues. The germline V gene encodes CDR1 DFQATT and CDR2 SNEGSKA (reference sequence). The CDR3 DNA sequence: TGCAGTGCTATCCCCAGGGACGGAGATACGCAGTATTTT. This sequence encodes CSAIPRDGDTQYF.

Concerning this clonotype: Germline and junction disagree at one end, which may indicate a read error. Written as DNA, the CDR3 is TGTGCCAGCAGCCCGGAGCGGGCCTACGTCCTGACTTTC. Its translation is CASSPERAYVLTF. This chain links TRBV13 with TRBJ2-6; TRBD2 is a possible D gene (6 bases). This CDR3 region has 13 residues. The germline V gene has CDR1 PRHDT and CDR2 FYEKMQ (reference sequence).

With regard to this clonotype: A clone one base away is much larger, so this may be a read error. This chain links TRBV7-9 with TRBJ2-3; D might be TRBD1 (6 bases). The DNA matches TRBJ1-5 better at its end, which makes the J call doubtful. Germline V lookup: CDR1 SEHNR, CDR2 FQNEAQ (reference sequence). The CDR3 length is 16 residues. CDR3 residues: CASSLITGIGADTQHF. The CDR3 DNA sequence: TGTGCCAGCAGCCTTATTACAGGGATAGGGGCAGATACGCAGCATTTT.

The chain uses TRBV27 and TRBJ2-1; 8 bases line up with TRBD2. The J segment lost 4 bases and the V segment lost 6 bases, leaving 8 bases of the junction unmatched. The CDR3 has 15 residues. Germline assignment: CDR1 MNHEY and CDR2 SMNVEV (reference sequence). The CDR3 bases are TGTGCCAGCAGGATTAGCGGGATCAGGTACAATGAGCAGTTCTTC. Its protein is CASRISGIRYNEQFF.

The V and J genes are TRBV6-5 and TRBJ2-7; 8 positions agree with TRBD2. CDR3 length: 16 amino acids. J lost 4 bases, V lost 6 bases, and 14 bases had no gene match. Germline CDR1 MNHEY, CDR2 SVGAGI. The CDR3 loop reads CASSPGGAGGLYEQYF. CDR3 DNA sequence: TGTGCCAGCAGCCCCGGGGGTGCGGGGGGCCTTTACGAGCAGTACTTC.

As regards this clonotype: The junction differs from germline at one of its ends, possibly a read error. The chain has TRBV7-6 and TRBJ1-3; D is possibly TRBD1 (5 bases). CDR3 length equals 15 residues. Germline CDR1 SGHVS, CDR2 FNYEAQ. CDR3 amino acids: CASSPPGLSGITIYF. For the CDR3, the DNA is TGTGCCAGCAGCCCGCCGGGACTCTCTGGAATCACCATATATTTT.

Concerning this clonotype: Possible read error: a much larger clone is one base away. V usage is TRBV9 and J usage is TRBJ2-1, with 7 bases identical to TRBD1. The length of the CDR3 is 15 residues. In germline, CDR1 is SGDLS, CDR2 YYNGEE. V dropped 4 bases and J dropped 4; count of bases not matched to a gene: 8. CDR3 DNA: TGTGCCAGCAGCCTCCGGGACAGCAAGTACAATGAGCAGTTCTTC. Its protein is CASSLRDSKYNEQFF.

The J gene is TRBJ1-2, the V gene TRBV27; D gene unclear. The CDR3 totals 13 residues. V dropped 3 bases and J dropped 4 bases, with 9 bases sitting between them. In germline, CDR1 is MNHEY, CDR2 SMNVEV (reference sequence). CDR3 residues: CASSFGSLYGYTF. For the CDR3, the DNA is TGTGCCAGCAGTTTCGGCAGCCTCTATGGCTACACCTTC.

This clonotype was picked up a small number of times. The chain has TRBV12-3 or TRBV12-4 and TRBJ2-2; D may match TRBD1 or TRBD2 (5 bases each). Trimming took 5 bases from V and 3 from J, leaving 10 bases between them. This CDR3 comprises 14 residues. The CDR3 nucleotides read TGTGCCAGCAGTCCCGGGACCGACACCGGGGAGCTGTTTTTT. Translating it yields CASSPGTDTGELFF.

The table lists this clonotype with a few counts. Relative to the germline gene, one junction end is altered; a read error may explain this. This chain joins TRBV28 and TRBJ1-4; 10 bases align to TRBD1. The CDR3 is 16 residues long. Germline CDR1 and CDR2: MDHEN and SYDVKM. CDR3 coding DNA: TGTGCCAGCAGTCCCCTCCCGGGACAGGGGCCCGAAAAACTGTATTTT. As protein: CASSPLPGQGPEKLYF.

This clonotype was counted many times. The chain links TRBV6-1 to TRBJ2-3; unclear D gene. CDR1 MNHNS and CDR2 SASEGT come from the germline V gene. Trimming pared 1 base from V and 6 bases from J, leaving 11 bases between. The CDR3 extends over 14 amino acids. CDR3 residues: CASSEVVTSDTQYF. In nucleotides, the CDR3 is TGTGCCAGCAGTGAAGTTGTCACCTCGGATACGCAGTATTTT.

As DNA, the CDR3 is TGTGCCAGCAGTATAGGAGGTAGTGAGCAGTTCTTC. Residues: CASSIGGSEQFF. The chain couples TRBV27 to TRBJ2-1, with D possibly being TRBD2 (5 bases). Germline V gives CDR1 MNHEY, CDR2 SMNVEV (reference sequence). The germline V and J ends were trimmed by 5 bases and 9 bases, with 11 bases remaining between them. CDR3 length equals 12 residues.

J is TRBJ2-5 and V is TRBV12-3 or TRBV12-4; D unresolved. V dropped 3 bases and J dropped 6 bases, with 5 bases sitting between them. This CDR3 comprises 11 residues. CDR3 in DNA: TGTGCCAGCAGTTTCTCCAAGACCCAGTACTTC. This encodes CASSFSKTQYF.